Listed below are T cell receptor beta chains from one sample, sequenced in a study of T cell responses to AZD1222 COVID-19 vaccine. Assay used: immunoSEQ multiplex PCR; TCRdb lists only in-frame clones, some missing. The sample records 200,000 or so clones, approximately 90% being singletons. Sequenced material: peripheral blood, taken on day 0 of AZD1222 vaccination. The receptors shown here come from an adult in good health. Each CDR3 is given with its conserved first and last residue. The D gene is left open where the match is weak. Clone size, where shown, is once, few, many, or a class for clones that have expanded.

>TRBD1|TRBV7-2|.|TRBJ1-3
TGTGCCAGCAGCTTCTCAGGGGGTGGTGGAAACACCATATATTTT
CASSFSGGGGNTIYF
>.|TRBV19|.|TRBJ1-3
TGTGCCAGTAGTTCTACAACGGTTGGAAACACCATATATTTT
CASSSTTVGNTIYF
>TRBD1|TRBV15|.|TRBJ1-5
TGTGCCACCAGTTTGGACAGGGAGAGGCAGCCCCAGCATTTT
CATSLDRERQPQHF
>.|TRBV2|.|TRBJ1-6
TGTGCCAGCAGTGCAGTCGGCGGTAATTCACCCCTCCACTTT
CASSAVGGNSPLHF
>.|TRBV9|.|TRBJ2-6
TGTGCCAGCAGCGTAGAAGTCACTGGGGCCAACGTCCTGACTTTC
CASSVEVTGANVLTF
>TRBD1|TRBV28|.|TRBJ1-1
TGTGCCAGCAGTTCGTCCGGGGCAGGGGGCGCGGACACTGAAGCTTTCTTT
CASSSSGAGGADTEAFF
>.|TRBV18|few|TRBJ1-5
TGTGCCAGCTCACCTATACAGGGTCCCAATCAGCCCCAGCATTTT
CASSPIQGPNQPQHF
>.|TRBV2|few|TRBJ2-2
TGTGCCAGCAGTGAATTAGAAGGGACCGGGGAGCTGTTTTTT
CASSELEGTGELFF
>TRBD1|TRBV4-2|.|TRBJ1-2
TGTGCCAGCAGCCAAGATCTGACAGGGGCTACTAACTATGGCTACACCTTC
CASSQDLTGATNYGYTF
>.|TRBV11-2|.|TRBJ1-6
TGTGCCAGCAGCTTAGATACCCCTCAGGGGCGTAACTCCTATAATTCACCCCTCCACTTT
CASSLDTPQGRNSYNSPLHF
>TRBD2|TRBV7-3|.|TRBJ2-2
TGTGCCAGCAGCCCCGACGGGACTAGTGGTCGCACCGGGGAGCTGTTTTTT
CASSPDGTSGRTGELFF